Presented here are 26 T cell receptor beta chains from one specimen sequenced in a study of shared clonotypes between healthy human individuals. Clones were sequenced by immunoSEQ multiplex PCR, and TCRdb holds only the in-frame ones, with some missing. This sample has 2 million to 2.5 million clones; around 93% occur once, and the top ten carry approximately 0.41%. Material: naive CD4+ T cells from PBMCs. The subset was: CD45RA+ positively selected. The receptors stem from a man aged 18-30 years in good health. Some clones in this sample may be carry-over from other donors' samples.

The V call is TRBV5-8, the J call TRBJ1-5; 7 positions agree with TRBD1. From germline, CDR1 is SGHTS and CDR2 YDEGEE. The CDR3 is 15 residues long. Trimming cost V 4 bases and J 3 bases; bases outside gene matches: 7. CDR3 region: CASSKGTEFNQPQHF. DNA for the CDR3: TGTGCCAGCAGCAAAGGGACAGAATTCAATCAGCCCCAGCATTTT.

The V gene is TRBV4-1, the J gene TRBJ2-3, with TRBD1 matching over 7 bases. The CDR3 is 15 residues long. CDR1 MGHRA and CDR2 YSYEKL come from the germline V gene. Germline trimming cut 2 bases from V and 2 bases from J; bases unmatched to any gene: 4. The CDR3 DNA reads as TGCGCCAGCAGCCAACAACAGGGGTACACAGATACGCAGTATTTT. This sequence encodes CASSQQQGYTDTQYF.

The V gene is TRBV27, the J gene TRBJ2-7, with no clear D. Germline loops: CDR1 MNHEY, CDR2 SMNVEV (reference sequence). This CDR3 comprises 14 residues. V shed 5 bases and J shed 3 bases, with 14 bases lying between them. CDR3 nucleotide sequence: TGTGCCAGCAGTCCTAGGCTTCTAGGCTACGAGCAGTACTTC. Translated: CASSPRLLGYEQYF.

This chain links TRBV30 with TRBJ2-7; weak D call: TRBD1 (6 bases). Trimming took off 4 bases at V and 2 bases at J, with 15 bases between the two ends. The CDR3 contains 14 residues. Germline-derived CDR1 and CDR2 are GTSNPN and SVGIG (reference sequence). The DNA of the CDR3 is TGTGCCTGGAATCCCAGGGGTCCAACCTACGAGCAGTACTTC. Translated: CAWNPRGPTYEQYF. The full variable domain, its missing parts supplied by reference TRBV30 and TRBJ2-7, is SQTIHQWPATLVQPVGSPLSLECTVEGTSNPNLYWYRQAAGRGLQLLFYSVGIGQISSEVPQNLSASRPQDRQFILSSKKLLLSDSGFYLCAWNPRGPTYEQYFGPGTRLTVT.

This chain uses TRBV18 with TRBJ2-7; D may be TRBD1 (6 bases). The V gene lost 2 bases and the J gene lost 3 bases, with 14 bases spanning the gap. CDR3 length: 15 residues. Per germline, CDR1 KGHSH and CDR2 LQKENI. This chain's CDR3 is CASSPEWTARYEQYF. CDR3 bases: TGTGCCAGCTCACCAGAGTGGACAGCTCGCTACGAGCAGTACTTC.

With regard to this clone: Other DNA sequences within the sample encode an identical CDR3. The V gene is TRBV10-1, the J gene TRBJ2-7, with D perhaps being TRBD1 or TRBD2 (5 bases each). The CDR3 runs 13 residues. Germline assignment: CDR1 WNHNN and CDR2 SYGVQD (reference sequence). Trimming removed 2 bases at V and 3 bases at J, with 8 bases between. This chain's CDR3 is CASSEGGSYEQYF. The CDR3 region has the DNA TGCGCCAGCAGTGAGGGGGGTAGCTACGAGCAGTACTTC.

This chain connects TRBV4-1 to TRBJ1-2; D gene ambiguous. Germline CDR1 and CDR2: MGHRA and YSYEKL. V was shortened by 0 bases and J by 4 bases, with 3 bases between the two germline ends. This CDR3 has 12 residues. This CDR3 reads CASSQETYGYTF. CDR3 in DNA: TGCGCCAGCAGCCAAGAAACCTATGGCTACACCTTC.

In this sample, this clone turned up a few times. The chain couples TRBV28 to TRBJ1-2; D remains unclear. There are 14 residues in the CDR3. V lost 2 bases and J 7 bases, leaving 14 bases between the germline ends. Germline lookup yields CDR1 MDHEN and CDR2 SYDVKM. The CDR3 nucleotides are TGTGCCAGCAGTTTAGAGGCTGGGGTGGCTGGCTACACCTTC. This encodes CASSLEAGVAGYTF.

This rearrangement joins TRBV5-1 to TRBJ1-1; TRBD1 matches at 10 bases. The J segment lost 4 bases and the V segment lost 4 bases, leaving 7 bases of the junction unmatched. This CDR3 contains 15 residues. The V gene's germline CDR1 is SGHRS and CDR2 YFSETQ. The CDR3 DNA follows: TGCGCCAGCAGCCTAGGGCGGACAGGGGGCACTGAAGCTTTCTTT. This codes for CASSLGRTGGTEAFF.

The chain is built from TRBV5-1 and TRBJ2-7; 7 bases align to TRBD2. This CDR3 is 14 amino acids long. V trimming: 2 bases; J trimming: 3 bases; junction bases outside the gene matches: 5. Looked up from germline, CDR1 is SGHRS and CDR2 is YFSETQ. The CDR3 DNA follows: TGCGCCAGCAGCTTTGGCGGGAGTCGCTACGAGCAGTACTTC. Protein: CASSFGGSRYEQYF. Full variable domain (remainder filled in from reference TRBV5-1 and TRBJ2-7): KAGVTQTPRYLIKTRGQQVTLSCSPISGHRSVSWYQQTPGQGLQFLFEYFSETQRNKGNFPGRFSGRQFSNSRSEMNVSTLELGDSALYLCASSFGGSRYEQYFGPGTRLTVT.

The J gene is TRBJ2-1, the V gene TRBV11-3, with 10 positions matching TRBD2. The germline gives CDR1 SGHNT, CDR2 YENEEA. Unmatched junction bases numbered 3, after V lost 2 bases and J lost 5 bases. This CDR3 is 15 amino acids long. The CDR3 reads CASSLQTSGNNEQFF. CDR3 sequence (DNA): TGTGCCAGCAGCTTACAAACTAGCGGGAACAATGAGCAGTTCTTC.

The gene calls are TRBV7-8 and TRBJ1-4, with D possibly being TRBD1 (6 bases). Per the germline V gene, CDR1 is SGHVS and CDR2 is FQNEAQ. CDR3 length equals 15 residues. V was shortened by 5 bases and J by 6 bases, with 16 bases between the two germline ends. The CDR3 here is CASSLTQGIDEKLFF. The CDR3 bases are TGTGCCAGCAGCCTCACACAGGGTATAGATGAAAAACTGTTTTTT.

The genes are TRBV2 and TRBJ1-3, with D possibly TRBD1 on 6 matching bases. The germline V gene has CDR1 SNHLY and CDR2 FYNNEI. Trimming left V 3 bases short and J 0 bases short, with 12 bases between. This CDR3 contains 16 residues. CDR3 amino acids: CASSDTGGLSGNTIYF. The DNA of the CDR3 is TGTGCCAGCAGTGACACGGGGGGCCTCTCTGGAAACACCATATATTTT.

For this clone: Other nucleotide sequences in the sample specify the same CDR3. The chain joins TRBV28 to TRBJ2-2; D remains unclear. This CDR3 has 15 amino acids. Germline loops: CDR1 MDHEN, CDR2 SYDVKM. V was pared by 2 bases and J by 2 bases, with 9 bases between. CDR3 loop: CASSLAAVNTGELFF. The CDR3 DNA reads TGTGCCAGCAGTTTAGCGGCGGTTAACACCGGGGAGCTGTTTTTT.

The chain links TRBV5-1 to TRBJ2-1; D perhaps matches TRBD2 (6 bases). The germline gives CDR1 SGHRS, CDR2 YFSETQ. The CDR3 covers 14 residues. V was pared by 0 bases and J by 9 bases, with 13 bases between. The CDR3 DNA follows: TGCGCCAGCAGCTTGGACGCCGCCGGGGGTGAGCAGTTCTTC. This encodes CASSLDAAGGEQFF.

The rearrangement uses TRBV15 and TRBJ2-4; TRBD1 aligns across 8 bases. The CDR3 extends over 18 amino acids. V was pared by 1 base and J by 0 bases, with 8 bases of the junction left unmatched. CDR1 LNHNV and CDR2 YYDKDF come from the germline V gene (reference sequence). The CDR3 loop reads CATSRVLRTGLAKNIQYF. CDR3 coding DNA: TGTGCCACCAGCAGAGTCCTGAGGACAGGGTTAGCCAAAAACATTCAGTACTTC.

The rearrangement uses TRBV5-5 and TRBJ2-5; the match to TRBD1 covers 9 bases. V lost 4 bases, J lost 9 bases, and 13 bases stayed unmatched. CDR3 length equals 15 residues. Germline values: CDR1 SGHKS, CDR2 YYEKEE (reference sequence). The CDR3 nucleotides are TGTGCCAGCAGCGCTGCCGGGACAGGGACCGTGGCCCAGTACTTC. The encoded protein is CASSAAGTGTVAQYF. Full variable domain (remainder filled in from reference TRBV5-5 and TRBJ2-5): DAGVTQSPTHLIKTRGQQVTLRCSPISGHKSVSWYQQVLGQGPQFIFQYYEKEERGRGNFPDRFSARQFPNYSSELNVNALLLGDSALYLCASSAAGTGTVAQYFGPGTRLLVL.

Details on this clone: In the same sample, other DNA sequences code for this CDR3. V usage is TRBV9 and J usage is TRBJ2-5; TRBD1 aligns across 7 bases. CDR1 and CDR2 from the germline V gene are SGDLS and YYNGEE. CDR3 length: 13 residues. V lost 3 bases, J lost 5 bases, and 4 bases stayed unmatched. The CDR3 loop is CASSGLQGETQYF. The CDR3 region has the DNA TGTGCCAGCAGCGGCCTACAGGGGGAGACCCAGTACTTC.

A remark on this clone: Other DNA sequences within the sample encode an identical CDR3. The V call is TRBV18, the J call TRBJ2-3; 7 bases fit TRBD1. CDR1 is KGHSH and CDR2 is LQKENI in the germline V gene. The CDR3 has 15 residues. J lost 1 base, V lost 3 bases, and 4 bases had no gene match. The CDR3 loop reads CASSPIGQGTDTQYF. The CDR3 nucleotides read TGTGCCAGCTCACCTATCGGACAGGGCACAGATACGCAGTATTTT. Drawing the rest from reference TRBV18 and TRBJ2-3, the complete variable domain is NAGVMQNPRHLVRRRGQEARLRCSPMKGHSHVYWYRQLPEEGLKFMVYLQKENIIDESGMPKERFSAEFPKEGPSILRIQQVVRGDSAAYFCASSPIGQGTDTQYFGPGTRLTVL.

This sequence joins TRBV5-4 and TRBJ1-1; D perhaps matches TRBD1 (5 bases). Germline V gene sequence: CDR1 SGHNT, CDR2 YYREEE (reference sequence). This CDR3 comprises 16 residues. The ends were cut back, 0 bases at V and 0 bases at J, with 12 bases in the middle. This CDR3 reads CASSLGSAGVNTEAFF. The CDR3 DNA reads as TGTGCCAGCAGCTTGGGTTCGGCGGGGGTGAACACTGAAGCTTTCTTT.

J is TRBJ2-7 and V is TRBV5-1, with 8 bases aligning to TRBD1. This CDR3 is built from 14 residues. V trimming: 2 bases; J trimming: 3 bases; junction bases outside the gene matches: 4. CDR1 is SGHRS, CDR2 YFSETQ, per germline. The CDR3 here is CASSFRQGLYEQYF. The CDR3 bases are TGCGCCAGCAGCTTCCGACAGGGGCTCTACGAGCAGTACTTC.

The J gene is TRBJ2-7, the V gene TRBV7-2; D is undetermined. The CDR3 totals 14 residues. Germline V gene lookup returns CDR1 SGHTA and CDR2 FQGNSA. The ends were cut back, 1 base at V and 4 bases at J, with 11 bases in the middle. The CDR3 region is CASSLDPQEYEQYF. In DNA form, the CDR3 reads TGTGCCAGCAGCTTAGACCCTCAGGAGTACGAGCAGTACTTC.

This clone was observed a single time. This sequence joins TRBV13 and TRBJ2-7; D is perhaps TRBD2 (5 bases). Trimming took off 5 bases at V and 2 bases at J, with 19 bases between the two ends. CDR3 length: 16 amino acids. CDR1 and CDR2 (germline): PRHDT, FYEKMQ (reference sequence). The CDR3 sequence: CASSPFIAGGPYEQYF. The CDR3 nucleotides read TGTGCCAGCAGCCCCTTTATCGCGGGCGGCCCCTACGAGCAGTACTTC.

The CDR3 DNA reads as TGCGCCAGCAGCTTACAGGGGGGTTATGAAAAACTGTTTTTT. Translation gives CASSLQGGYEKLFF. The V gene is TRBV5-1, the J gene TRBJ1-4, with TRBD1 matching 8 bases. This CDR3 spans 14 amino acids. CDR1 is SGHRS and CDR2 is YFSETQ in the germline V gene. Trimming at V came to 2 bases and at J to 6 bases, leaving 3 bases not matched to a gene.

The rearrangement joins TRBV25-1 to TRBJ2-5, with D unresolved. The CDR3 is 14 residues long. Germline assignment: CDR1 MGHDK and CDR2 SYGVNS. V was clipped by 3 bases and J by 0 bases, with 8 bases between them. Here the CDR3 reads CASSDLLNQETQYF. CDR3 sequence (DNA): TGTGCCAGCAGTGACCTCTTAAACCAAGAGACCCAGTACTTC.

V usage is TRBV28 and J usage is TRBJ2-5, with 11 bases matching TRBD2. Germline loops: CDR1 MDHEN, CDR2 SYDVKM. The CDR3 is 16 residues long. The V segment lost 8 bases and the J segment 6 bases; nucleotides outside the gene matches: 14. The CDR3 sequence is CASLTLAGGLKKTQYF. CDR3 sequence (DNA): TGTGCCAGCTTGACCTTAGCGGGAGGGCTCAAAAAGACCCAGTACTTC.